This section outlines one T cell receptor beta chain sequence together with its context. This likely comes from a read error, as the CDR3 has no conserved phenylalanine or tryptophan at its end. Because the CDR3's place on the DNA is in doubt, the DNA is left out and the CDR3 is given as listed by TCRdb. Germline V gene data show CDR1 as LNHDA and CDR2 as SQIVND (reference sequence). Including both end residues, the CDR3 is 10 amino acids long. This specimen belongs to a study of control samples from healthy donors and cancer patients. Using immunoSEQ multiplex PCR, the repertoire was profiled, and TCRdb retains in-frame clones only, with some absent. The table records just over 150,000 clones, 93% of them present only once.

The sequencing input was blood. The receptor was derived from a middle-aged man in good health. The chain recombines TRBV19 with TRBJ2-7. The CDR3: CASSVGTPTI.